The rows below give T cell receptor beta chains drawn from one sample of a study of blood T cell repertoires in COVID-19. Sequencing used immunoSEQ multiplex PCR; TCRdb keeps in-frame clones, though not all of them. This sample has about 50,000 clones, with roughly 82% found just once. The sequencing input was peripheral blood. Receptors were obtained from a woman aged 55-75 years with acute or convalescent COVID-19. CDR3s include the opening cysteine and the closing phenylalanine or tryptophan. A D gene is named only where the DNA matches it firmly. Clone size, where shown, is once, few, many, or a class for clones that have expanded.

j_call: TRBJ2-4; v_call: TRBV19; clone_size: few; d_call: NA; cdr3_nt: TGTGCCAGTAGTCGAGTATGGGTGGGACAAGCCAAAAACATTCAGTACTTC; cdr3_aa: CASSRVWVGQAKNIQYF
j_call: TRBJ1-2; v_call: TRBV15; clone_size: NA; d_call: NA; cdr3_nt: TGTGCCACCAGCAGAGGCCTTCAGATGGCTAACTATGGCTACACCTTC; cdr3_aa: CATSRGLQMANYGYTF
j_call: TRBJ2-7; v_call: TRBV5-6; clone_size: NA; d_call: TRBD1; cdr3_nt: TGTGCCAGCAGCTTGTTCCTGCGACGGGACAGATCTAGCTACGAGCAGTACTTC; cdr3_aa: CASSLFLRRDRSSYEQYF
j_call: TRBJ2-1; v_call: TRBV5-1; clone_size: NA; d_call: NA; cdr3_nt: TGCGCCAGCAGCTCTAAGACTAGTCTGGCCATCAATGAGCAGTTCTTC; cdr3_aa: CASSSKTSLAINEQFF
j_call: TRBJ2-2; v_call: TRBV15; clone_size: NA; d_call: NA; cdr3_nt: TGTGCCACCAGCAGAGAGTATTCCGGACTCACCGGGGAGCTGTTTTTT; cdr3_aa: CATSREYSGLTGELFF
j_call: TRBJ1-1; v_call: TRBV5-5; clone_size: NA; d_call: NA; cdr3_nt: TGTGCCAGCATTTCACGTGCAGGGAGGGTCACTGAAGCTTTCTTT; cdr3_aa: CASISRAGRVTEAFF
j_call: TRBJ2-1; v_call: TRBV19; clone_size: NA; d_call: TRBD2; cdr3_nt: TGTGCCAGTAGTAGACGACTAGCGGGGGGATACAATGAGCAGTTCTTC; cdr3_aa: CASSRRLAGGYNEQFF
j_call: TRBJ1-1; v_call: TRBV29-1; clone_size: NA; d_call: NA; cdr3_nt: TGCAGCGTCGATGGGAGTTATGAAGCTTTCTTT; cdr3_aa: CSVDGSYEAFF
j_call: TRBJ1-2; v_call: TRBV5-5; clone_size: once; d_call: NA; cdr3_nt: TGTGCCAGCAGCTTCAATACTTATGGCTACACCTTC; cdr3_aa: CASSFNTYGYTF
j_call: TRBJ1-4; v_call: TRBV5-8; clone_size: NA; d_call: NA; cdr3_nt: TGTGCCAGCAGCTTGGGCAGAAGCGGAAAACTGTTTTTT; cdr3_aa: CASSLGRSGKLFF
j_call: TRBJ1-1; v_call: TRBV30; clone_size: NA; d_call: NA; cdr3_nt: TGTGCCTGTCTACAGGGCGCATACACTGAAGCTTTCTTT; cdr3_aa: CACLQGAYTEAFF
j_call: TRBJ1-4; v_call: TRBV20-1; clone_size: NA; d_call: NA; cdr3_nt: TGCAGTGCTATATACAGGGAAAAACTGTTTTTT; cdr3_aa: CSAIYREKLFF
j_call: TRBJ2-3; v_call: TRBV5-4; clone_size: NA; d_call: TRBD2; cdr3_nt: TGTGCCAGCAGCGTCGCGGGGGGCCTAACAGATACGCAGTATTTT; cdr3_aa: CASSVAGGLTDTQYF
j_call: TRBJ1-5; v_call: TRBV6-5; clone_size: NA; d_call: NA; cdr3_nt: TGTGCCAGCACACAGGGAGCCTATAGCAATCAGCCCCAGCATTTT; cdr3_aa: CASTQGAYSNQPQHF
j_call: TRBJ1-1; v_call: TRBV6-5; clone_size: NA; d_call: TRBD1; cdr3_nt: TGTGCCAGCAGTTCCCCGACAGGGGCCAGCTCTGAAGCTTTCTTT; cdr3_aa: CASSSPTGASSEAFF
j_call: TRBJ1-6; v_call: TRBV4-2; clone_size: few; d_call: TRBD1; cdr3_nt: TGTGCCAGCAGCGAAAACAGGGGTTCCTATAATTCACCCCTCCACTTT; cdr3_aa: CASSENRGSYNSPLHF
j_call: TRBJ1-5; v_call: TRBV5-6; clone_size: NA; d_call: NA; cdr3_nt: TGTGCCAGCAGCCCCAGGGCCGGCGGGCCCCAGCATTTT; cdr3_aa: CASSPRAGGPQHF
j_call: TRBJ1-5; v_call: TRBV7-2; clone_size: NA; d_call: NA; cdr3_nt: TGTGCCAGCAGCTTAAGCCCCCTCAACGGGGGTCAGCCCCAGCATTTT; cdr3_aa: CASSLSPLNGGQPQHF
j_call: TRBJ1-2; v_call: TRBV20-1; clone_size: NA; d_call: TRBD1; cdr3_nt: TGCAGTGCTAGTGGGGACAGCAGAAACTATGGCTACACCTTC; cdr3_aa: CSASGDSRNYGYTF
j_call: TRBJ2-5; v_call: TRBV5-4; clone_size: NA; d_call: NA; cdr3_nt: TGTGCCAGCAGCTTCGACAGCCCAGGGCAAGAGACCCAGTACTTC; cdr3_aa: CASSFDSPGQETQYF
j_call: TRBJ2-3; v_call: TRBV4-2; clone_size: NA; d_call: NA; cdr3_nt: TGTGCCAGCGCCCAAGACGTAGCGAGAGGCACAGATACGCAGTATTTT; cdr3_aa: CASAQDVARGTDTQYF
j_call: TRBJ2-7; v_call: TRBV5-6; clone_size: NA; d_call: TRBD2; cdr3_nt: TGTGCCAGCAGGAAAGGACTAGCGGAAGACTCCTACGAGCAGTACTTC; cdr3_aa: CASRKGLAEDSYEQYF
j_call: TRBJ1-1; v_call: TRBV27; clone_size: NA; d_call: TRBD1; cdr3_nt: TGTGCCAGCAGTGCCCAACCGGACAGGGTAAACACTGAAGCTTTCTTT; cdr3_aa: CASSAQPDRVNTEAFF
j_call: TRBJ2-1; v_call: TRBV7-8; clone_size: NA; d_call: TRBD1; cdr3_nt: TGTGCCAGCAGCCCCGGACAGGGACCCTACAATGAGCAGTTCTTC; cdr3_aa: CASSPGQGPYNEQFF
j_call: TRBJ1-2; v_call: TRBV5-1; clone_size: NA; d_call: NA; cdr3_nt: TGCGCCAGCAGCCGACAGGACCCCTCGGTGGGCTATGGCTACACCTTC; cdr3_aa: CASSRQDPSVGYGYTF
j_call: TRBJ1-1; v_call: TRBV4-1; clone_size: NA; d_call: NA; cdr3_nt: TGCGCCAGCAGCCAAGATCAAGAGGGACTCGCTGAAGCTTTCTTT; cdr3_aa: CASSQDQEGLAEAFF
j_call: TRBJ1-1; v_call: TRBV11-2; clone_size: NA; d_call: NA; cdr3_nt: TGTGCCAGCAGCCTGATCCGGGGAAAAACTGAAGCTTTCTTT; cdr3_aa: CASSLIRGKTEAFF
j_call: TRBJ1-1; v_call: TRBV15; clone_size: NA; d_call: NA; cdr3_nt: TGTGCCACCAGCGCGATTATCAACACTGAAGCTTTCTTT; cdr3_aa: CATSAIINTEAFF
j_call: TRBJ2-1; v_call: TRBV13; clone_size: NA; d_call: TRBD2; cdr3_nt: TGTGCCAGCAGCCGGACTAGCGGGAGCTACAATGAGCAGTTCTTC; cdr3_aa: CASSRTSGSYNEQFF
j_call: TRBJ1-4; v_call: TRBV18; clone_size: NA; d_call: NA; cdr3_nt: TGTGCCAGCTCACCCAACACCTCCCTTATCAATGAAAAACTGTTTTTT; cdr3_aa: CASSPNTSLINEKLFF
j_call: TRBJ1-2; v_call: TRBV19; clone_size: NA; d_call: TRBD1; cdr3_nt: TGTGCCAGTAGTGCCCCGGGACAGGGATACTATGGCTACACCTTC; cdr3_aa: CASSAPGQGYYGYTF
j_call: TRBJ2-3; v_call: TRBV24-1; clone_size: NA; d_call: NA; cdr3_nt: TGTGCCACCAGTGCAAATATTGGCGATACGCAGTATTTT; cdr3_aa: CATSANIGDTQYF
j_call: TRBJ1-5; v_call: TRBV29-1; clone_size: NA; d_call: TRBD1; cdr3_nt: TGCAGCGTTTCCTCCGGGACAGGAAGCAATCAGCCCCAGCATTTT; cdr3_aa: CSVSSGTGSNQPQHF